This T cell receptor (beta chain) is drawn from a study of post-analysis software for immune sequencing data. Study context: Multiple sclerosis in the patients followed relapsing-remitting, secondary progressive and progressive-relapsing courses.

Findings of the study overall: The five TRBV segments detected at higher frequency in patients than in controls included TRBV5-6, TRBV5-1 and TRBV20-1.

The length of the CDR3 is 13 residues. Trimming removed 5 bases from V and 5 bases from J; junction bases left unmatched: 4. cDNA libraries for TCR beta contained unique molecular identifiers. About 540,000 cDNA molecules were obtained from about 1 to 10 million T cells. TCRdb ran MiXCR on the PCR reads and lists one entry per CDR3 protein. In the table there are hundreds of thousands of distinct CDR3 sequences, roughly 36% of which are singletons. For this clonotype: The antigen is not known.

Sequenced sample: blood. This clonotype was sampled from a girl aged 10 to 17 with multiple sclerosis. The V and J genes are TRBV12-3 or TRBV12-4 and TRBJ2-5; the match to TRBD2 covers 8 bases. CDR3 bases: TGTGCCAGCAGTGCGGGGGGCACGGAGACCCAGTACTTC. Translation: CASSAGGTETQYF.